This T cell receptor (beta chain) was recovered during a study of identical twins. The V gene lost 5 bases and the J gene lost 0 bases, with 14 bases spanning the gap. CDR1 and CDR2 (germline): DFQATT, SNEGSKA (reference sequence). The CDR3 has 15 residues. TCRdb passed the 5' RACE reads through MiXCR, listing each CDR3 protein once. The sample yields about 240,000 distinct CDR3 sequences, approximately 10% seen once. This clonotype was seen at least ten times. The V call is TRBV20-1, the J call TRBJ2-1; D ambiguous. Sequenced material: memory T cells sorted from blood. The source is a man aged 50 to 59 in good health. The CDR3 coding sequence is TGCAGTGCTCCCATACCTTCGAGCTCCTACAATGAGCAGTTCTTC. Translation: CSAPIPSSSYNEQFF.